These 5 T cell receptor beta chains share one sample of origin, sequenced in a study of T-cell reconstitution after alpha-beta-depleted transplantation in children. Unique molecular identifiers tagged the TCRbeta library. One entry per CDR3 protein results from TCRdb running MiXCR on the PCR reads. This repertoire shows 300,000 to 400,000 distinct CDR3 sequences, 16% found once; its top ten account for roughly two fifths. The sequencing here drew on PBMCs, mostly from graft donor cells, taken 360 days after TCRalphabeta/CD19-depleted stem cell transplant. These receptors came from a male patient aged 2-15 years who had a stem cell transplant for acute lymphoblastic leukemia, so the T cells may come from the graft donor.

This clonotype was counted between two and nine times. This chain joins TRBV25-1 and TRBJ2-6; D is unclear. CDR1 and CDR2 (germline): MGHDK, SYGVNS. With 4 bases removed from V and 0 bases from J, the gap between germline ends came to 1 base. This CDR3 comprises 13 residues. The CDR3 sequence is CASSVSGANVLTF. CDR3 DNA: TGTGCCAGCAGTGTCTCTGGGGCCAACGTCCTGACTTTC.

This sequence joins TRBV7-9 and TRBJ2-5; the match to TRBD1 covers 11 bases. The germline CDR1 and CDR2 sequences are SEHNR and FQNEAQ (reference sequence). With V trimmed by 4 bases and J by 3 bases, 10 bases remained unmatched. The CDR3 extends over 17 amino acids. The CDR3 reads CASSWTPGQGVEETQYF. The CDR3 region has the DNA TGTGCCAGCAGCTGGACCCCGGGACAGGGGGTTGAAGAGACCCAGTACTTC.

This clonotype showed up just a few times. CDR3 in DNA: TGTGCCAGCAGTCCTATGGGACAGACATTGAACACTGAAGCTTTCTTT. This translates into CASSPMGQTLNTEAFF. J is TRBJ1-1 and V is TRBV12-3 or TRBV12-4, with 7 positions matching TRBD1. There are 16 residues in the CDR3. The ends lost 5 bases at V and 0 bases at J; junction bases unmatched: 9.

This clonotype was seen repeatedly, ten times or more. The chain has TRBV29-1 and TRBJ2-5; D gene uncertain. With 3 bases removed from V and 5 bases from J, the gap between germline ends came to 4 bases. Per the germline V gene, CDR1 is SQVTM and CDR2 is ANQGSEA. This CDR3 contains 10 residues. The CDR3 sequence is CSVERETQYF. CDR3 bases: TGCAGCGTTGAGCGGGAGACCCAGTACTTC. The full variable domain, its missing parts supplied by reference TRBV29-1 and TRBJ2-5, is SAVISQKPSRDICQRGTSLTIQCQVDSQVTMMFWYRQQPGQSLTLIATANQGSEATYESGFVIDKFPISRPNLTFSTLTVSNMSPEDSSIYLCSVERETQYFGPGTRLLVL.

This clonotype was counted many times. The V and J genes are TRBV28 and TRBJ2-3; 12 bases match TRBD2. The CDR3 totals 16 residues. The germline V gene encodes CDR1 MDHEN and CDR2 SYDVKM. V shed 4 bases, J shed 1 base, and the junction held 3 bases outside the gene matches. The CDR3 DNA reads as TGTGCCAGCAGTTCCAGACTAGCGGGAGGCACAGATACGCAGTATTTT. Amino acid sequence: CASSSRLAGGTDTQYF. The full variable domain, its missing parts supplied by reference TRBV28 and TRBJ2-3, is DVKVTQSSRYLVKRTGEKVFLECVQDMDHENMFWYRQDPGLGLRLIYFSYDVKMKEKGDIPEGYSVSREKKERFSLILESASTNQTSMYLCASSSRLAGGTDTQYFGPGTRLTVL.